A single T cell receptor (beta chain) is shown here with its context. Antigen: not known. This entry is derived from a study of OX40 agonist ivuxolimab in advanced cancers. Study-level points and caveats: The average count of expanded clones was higher among CD8+ T cells than among CD4+.

The table came from immunoSEQ multiplex PCR; TCRdb's copy has only in-frame clones and leaves some out. The sample lists over 80,000 clones, 70% to 90% occurring once. V was clipped by 2 bases and J by 1 base, with 11 bases between them. This CDR3 comprises 15 residues. Germline values: CDR1 SEHNR, CDR2 FQNEAQ (reference sequence). This material consisted of CD4+ or CD8+ T cells sorted from blood, taken in a trial of the OX40 agonist ivuxolimab. The clonotype was recovered from an adult with an advanced solid tumor such as melanoma, head and neck, liver or kidney cancer. The chain carries TRBV7-9 and TRBJ1-1; D gene ambiguous. As DNA, the CDR3 is TGTGCCAGCAGCTTACGGCAGGCATCGAACACTGAAGCTTTCTTT. Its translation: CASSLRQASNTEAFF.